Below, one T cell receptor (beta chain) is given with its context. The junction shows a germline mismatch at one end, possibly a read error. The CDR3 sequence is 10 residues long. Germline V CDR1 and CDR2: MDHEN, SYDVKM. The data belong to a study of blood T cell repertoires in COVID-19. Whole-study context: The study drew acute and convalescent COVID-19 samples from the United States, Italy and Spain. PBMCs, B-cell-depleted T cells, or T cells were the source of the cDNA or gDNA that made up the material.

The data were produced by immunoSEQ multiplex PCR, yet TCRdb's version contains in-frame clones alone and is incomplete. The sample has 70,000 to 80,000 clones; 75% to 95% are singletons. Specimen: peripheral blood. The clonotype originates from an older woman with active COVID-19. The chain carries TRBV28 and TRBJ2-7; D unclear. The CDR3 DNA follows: TGTGCCAGCACTTCCTCCGAGCAGTACTTC. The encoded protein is CASTSSEQYF.